These 6 T cell receptor beta chains share one sample of origin, sequenced in a study of blood T cell repertoires in COVID-19. Assay: immunoSEQ multiplex PCR; the TCRdb copy retains only in-frame clones and omits some. The sample consists of about 95,000 clones, approximately 80% of them appearing once. Sequencing was performed on peripheral blood. These receptors were taken from a human donor in a cohort sampled during active COVID-19.

Concerning this clone: The same CDR3 is also encoded by other DNA sequences in this sample. This chain connects TRBV20-1 to TRBJ1-2; D gene ambiguous. The ends were cut back, 5 bases at V and 5 bases at J, with 6 bases in the middle. The CDR3 contains 10 residues. Germline CDR1 and CDR2: DFQATT and SNEGSKA (reference sequence). The chain's CDR3 is CSAFQYGYTF. As DNA, the CDR3 is TGCAGTGCTTTTCAGTATGGCTACACCTTC.

V and J are TRBV2 and TRBJ2-7; D remains unclear. The CDR3 runs to 13 residues. Germline CDR1 and CDR2: SNHLY and FYNNEI. V was clipped by 6 bases and J by 0 bases, with 9 bases between them. DNA for the CDR3: TGTGCCAGCAGGAGGTTTGGCTCCTACGAGCAGTACTTC. The encoded protein is CASRRFGSYEQYF.

The V and J genes are TRBV6-1 and TRBJ1-4; 9 bases map to TRBD1. The V gene's germline CDR1 is MNHNS and CDR2 SASEGT. Losses at the gene ends were 1 base for V and 6 bases for J; bases not matched to a gene: 3. CDR3 length: 15 residues. CDR3: CASSEDRGPYEKLFF. CDR3 DNA sequence: TGTGCCAGCAGTGAAGACAGGGGGCCCTATGAAAAACTGTTTTTT.

J is TRBJ1-2 and V is TRBV6-5; no reliable D call. The V and J ends lost 4 bases and 7 bases respectively, with 16 bases between them. Germline loops: CDR1 MNHEY, CDR2 SVGAGI. This CDR3 has 14 residues. For the CDR3, the DNA is TGTGCCAGCAGTTCCTCATACTCGCGGGGTGGCTACACCTTC. It encodes CASSSSYSRGGYTF.

V gene TRBV7-8 combines with J gene TRBJ2-1; 7 positions agree with TRBD1. The germline V gene encodes CDR1 SGHVS and CDR2 FQNEAQ. The CDR3 runs 16 residues. V was clipped by 1 base and J by 7 bases; unmatched bases: 10. The CDR3 region is CASSLVRAGGWNEQFF. CDR3 nucleotide sequence: TGTGCCAGCAGCTTAGTAAGGGCAGGGGGATGGAATGAGCAGTTCTTC.

The sample holds a few counts of this clone. The chain links TRBV9 to TRBJ1-4; 7 nucleotides line up with TRBD1. CDR1 is SGDLS, CDR2 YYNGEE, per germline. This CDR3 is built from 14 residues. V lost 3 bases to trimming and J lost 7 bases; unmatched junction nucleotides: 6. The CDR3 nucleotides are TGTGCCAGCAGCGCCCCGACAGGGCCTGAAAAACTGTTTTTT. Its translation is CASSAPTGPEKLFF. The full variable domain, rest sourced from reference TRBV9 and TRBJ1-4, is DSGVTQTPKHLITATGQRVTLRCSPRSGDLSVYWYQQSLDQGLQFLIQYYNGEERAKGNILERFSAQQFPDLHSELNLSSLELGDSALYFCASSAPTGPEKLFFGSGTQLSVL.